One sample yielded the 14 T cell receptor beta chains listed below, sequenced in a study of blood T cell repertoires in COVID-19. Assay used: immunoSEQ multiplex PCR; TCRdb lists only in-frame clones, some missing. The data contain just under 300,000 clones, around 86% of them seen just once; the ten biggest clones take up over 1%. The source material was peripheral blood. The receptor set was obtained from a man between 65 and 85 years old with acute or convalescent COVID-19.

This clone was seen only once. This rearrangement joins TRBV9 to TRBJ2-3; D gene ambiguous. CDR1 is SGDLS, CDR2 YYNGEE, per germline. The CDR3 is 15 amino acids. Trimming stripped 3 bases from V and 2 bases from J, with 13 bases between. The CDR3 coding sequence is TGTGCCAGCAGCGCCGACACCATTTTCACAGATACGCAGTATTTT. Translation gives CASSADTIFTDTQYF.

Here the CDR3 DNA reads TGTGCCAGCAGCCCTACGGGACTAGCGTCCCCCCCCCTCTACGAGCAGTACTTC. It translates to CASSPTGLASPPLYEQYF. This chain connects TRBV11-2 to TRBJ2-7, with 10 bases fitting TRBD2. CDR3 length equals 18 residues. The germline V gene has CDR1 SGHAT and CDR2 FQNNGV. The trim removed 5 bases at V and 3 bases at J, leaving 16 bases unmatched.

This clone is a singleton in its sample. The chain is built from TRBV10-3 and TRBJ2-6; D is possibly TRBD1 (6 bases). The CDR3 covers 16 residues. Trimming pared 2 bases from V and 0 bases from J, leaving 8 bases between. CDR1 and CDR2 (germline): ENHRY, SYGVKD. The CDR3 here is CAISERTVSGANVLTF. CDR3 DNA sequence: TGTGCCATCAGTGAGCGGACAGTCTCTGGGGCCAACGTCCTGACTTTC.

This clone was recorded only once. The V call is TRBV29-1, the J call TRBJ2-5; the D is unclear. Trimming left V 6 bases short and J 5 bases short, with 13 bases between. The CDR3 is 12 amino acids. Germline V gene sequence: CDR1 SQVTM, CDR2 ANQGSEA. The CDR3 nucleotides are TGCAGCGTCGGTGTTTCGATGGAGACCCAGTACTTC. It codes for CSVGVSMETQYF.

V and J are TRBV4-2 and TRBJ1-4, with D possibly TRBD1 on 6 matching bases. Trimming took off 5 bases at V and 8 bases at J, with 9 bases between the two ends. CDR3 length: 12 amino acids. Germline V gene data show CDR1 as LGHNA and CDR2 as YNFKEQ. CDR3 coding DNA: TGTGCCAGCAGCAGACAGGAAGAAAAACTGTTTTTT. It encodes CASSRQEEKLFF.

V usage is TRBV18 and J usage is TRBJ1-6; D possibly corresponds to TRBD1 (5 bases). CDR3 length: 16 residues. V dropped 2 bases and J dropped 7 bases, with 15 bases sitting between them. The V gene's germline CDR1 is KGHSH and CDR2 LQKENI. CDR3 sequence: CASSPRSGQTNSPLHF. CDR3 sequence (DNA): TGTGCCAGCTCACCAAGGTCAGGGCAGACGAATTCACCCCTCCACTTT.

J is TRBJ2-1 and V is TRBV20-1, with TRBD1 identical over 12 bases. This CDR3 is 18 amino acids long. V shed 4 bases and J 8 bases; nucleotides not matched to a gene: 18. Germline V gene sequence: CDR1 DFQATT, CDR2 SNEGSKA (reference sequence). The CDR3 DNA reads TGCAGTGCTAATGAGTTCGGGGACAGGGGGCGAGGAGGCGATGAGCAGTTCTTC. Translated: CSANEFGDRGRGGDEQFF.

The chain links TRBV6-6 to TRBJ1-2; D possibly corresponds to TRBD1 (5 bases). There are 14 residues in the CDR3. The germline CDR1 and CDR2 sequences are MNHNY and SVGAGI (reference sequence). Trimming removed 0 bases from V and 4 bases from J, with 9 bases in between. CDR3 DNA sequence: TGTGCCAGCAGTTACTCGAGACAGTCCTATGGCTACACCTTC. Translation: CASSYSRQSYGYTF.

The gene calls are TRBV14 and TRBJ2-4, with D perhaps matching TRBD2 (6 bases). CDR3 size: 17 residues. The V gene lost 0 bases and the J gene lost 1 base, with 13 bases spanning the gap. Germline V gene sequence: CDR1 SGHDN, CDR2 FVKESK. The CDR3 protein is CASSQETGVWAKNIQYF. The CDR3, as DNA: TGTGCCAGCAGCCAAGAAACGGGGGTCTGGGCCAAAAACATTCAGTACTTC.

The chain carries TRBV3-1 (or the pseudogene TRBV3-2) and TRBJ2-3; 8 positions match TRBD2. Trimming removed 8 bases from V and 2 bases from J; junction bases left unmatched: 6. The CDR3 consists of 14 residues. CDR1 and CDR2 from the germline V gene are LGHDT and YNNKEL (reference sequence). The CDR3, as DNA: TGTGCCAGCCAAGCGGGGGAAACCACAGATACGCAGTATTTT. The encoded protein is CASQAGETTDTQYF.

The chain recombines TRBV6-1 with TRBJ1-1; 7 bases are a match to TRBD1. CDR1 is MNHNS, CDR2 SASEGT, per germline. The CDR3 sequence is 14 residues long. V dropped 3 bases and J dropped 4; count of bases not matched to a gene: 5. CDR3 nucleotides: TGTGCCAGCAGTGAGCGACAGGGAAGCACTGAAGCTTTCTTT. Its protein is CASSERQGSTEAFF.

The genes are TRBV6-5 and TRBJ1-5, with D tentatively TRBD1 (5 bases). The germline CDR1 and CDR2 sequences are MNHEY and SVGAGI. V was clipped by 8 bases and J by 3 bases, with 11 bases between them. There are 13 residues in the CDR3. CDR3 in amino acids: CASESGSNQPQHF. DNA of the CDR3: TGTGCCAGCGAATCAGGGTCCAATCAGCCCCAGCATTTT.

This clone was counted a few times. The chain has TRBV7-9 and TRBJ2-2, with 10 positions matching TRBD2. The ends lost 5 bases at V and 0 bases at J; junction bases unmatched: 9. Germline V gene lookup returns CDR1 SEHNR and CDR2 FQNEAQ (reference sequence). This CDR3 region has 18 residues. The CDR3 nucleotides are TGTGCCAGCAGCCCCATAGCGGGGGGATATACGAACACCGGGGAGCTGTTTTTT. It yields the protein CASSPIAGGYTNTGELFF.

Many counts were recorded for this clone. The chain combines TRBV5-6 with TRBJ2-1; no clear D gene. With 2 bases removed from V and 10 bases from J, the gap between germline ends came to 10 bases. CDR1 is SGHDT and CDR2 is YYEEEE in the germline V gene. The CDR3 sequence is 12 residues long. CDR3 in amino acids: CASSFLVREQFF. The CDR3 DNA is TGTGCCAGCAGCTTCTTAGTGAGGGAGCAGTTCTTC.